The text below deals with one T cell receptor (beta chain). The sample belongs to a study of shared clonotypes between healthy human individuals. The authors divided CD4+ cells into CD45RA+ naive and CD45RA-negative memory subsets. Using immunoSEQ multiplex PCR, the repertoire was profiled, and TCRdb retains in-frame clones only, with some absent. The table shows around 1.5 million clones, with around 98% occurring only once. The germline V gene has CDR1 SGHVS and CDR2 FQNEAQ. CDR3 length equals 13 residues. Between the trimmed V and J ends, which lost 8 bases and 4 bases, there was a span of 11 bases.

The TCR was taken from a man under 40 in good health. J is TRBJ2-2 and V is TRBV7-8; D remains unclear. Sequencing was performed on naive CD4+ T cells sorted from blood. Stated subset: CD45RA+ positively selected. CDR3 coding DNA: TGTGCCAGCCGTAGGGAATTCACCGGGGAGCTGTTTTTT. This encodes CASRREFTGELFF.